The 31 T cell receptor beta chains reported below all come from one sample, sequenced in a study of PD-1 blockade in classical Hodgkin lymphoma. Data came from immunoSEQ multiplex PCR; TCRdb stores just in-frame clones and leaves some out. This table holds about 58,000 clones, more than 85% found once. Every single patient, without exception, relapsed after autologous stem cell transplantation, and brentuximab vedotin exposure varied. The input for sequencing was peripheral blood mononuclear cells (PBMCs), taken before the second cycle of nivolumab. The receptors derive from a human donor with classical Hodgkin lymphoma.

The V and J genes are TRBV7-6 and TRBJ2-1; 15 bases are a match to TRBD2. The V segment lost 1 base and the J segment 5 bases; nucleotides outside the gene matches: 3. The germline V gene has CDR1 SGHVS and CDR2 FNYEAQ. This CDR3 has 17 amino acids. The CDR3 coding sequence is TGTGCCAGCAGCTTAGTCGGGACTAGCGGGGGGAACAATGAGCAGTTCTTC. Protein: CASSLVGTSGGNNEQFF. Complete variable domain (other parts from reference TRBV7-6 and TRBJ2-1): GAGVSQSPRYKVTKRGQDVALRCDPISGHVSLYWYRQALGQGPEFLTYFNYEAQQDKSGLPNDRFSAERPEGSISTLTIQRTEQRDSAMYRCASSLVGTSGGNNEQFFGPGTRLTVL.

This chain uses TRBV7-3 with TRBJ2-3; 7 bases fit TRBD2. This CDR3 is built from 13 residues. Trimming removed 0 bases from V and 6 bases from J; junction bases left unmatched: 0. Germline CDR1 and CDR2: SGHTA and FQGTGA. The CDR3 protein is CASSLTGGDTQYF. The CDR3 nucleotides read TGTGCCAGCAGCTTAACGGGAGGGGATACGCAGTATTTT. Looking up the rest from reference TRBV7-3 and TRBJ2-3 gives the full variable domain: GAGVSQTPSNKVTEKGKYVELRCDPISGHTALYWYRQSLGQGPEFLIYFQGTGAADDSGLPNDRFFAVRPEGSVSTLKIQRTERGDSAVYLCASSLTGGDTQYFGPGTRLTVL.

This clone was observed a single time. This chain uses TRBV11-1 with TRBJ1-2, with D possibly being TRBD1 (6 bases). CDR3 length: 14 residues. Trimming took 5 bases from V and 4 from J, leaving 14 bases between them. Germline loops: CDR1 SGHAT, CDR2 FQDESV (reference sequence). The CDR3 region is CASSPPLTGYGYTF. The CDR3 nucleotides are TGTGCCAGCAGCCCCCCCTTGACAGGCTATGGCTACACCTTC. The complete variable domain, with remaining parts taken from reference TRBV11-1 and TRBJ1-2, reads EAEVAQSPRYKITEKSQAVAFWCDPISGHATLYWYRQILGQGPELLVQFQDESVVDDSQLPKDRFSAERLKGVDSTLKIQPAELGDSAMYLCASSPPLTGYGYTFGSGTRLTVV.

The CDR3 loop reads CASSLGQVVRPQHF. DNA for the CDR3: TGTGCCAGCAGCTTGGGACAGGTAGTTCGGCCCCAGCATTTT. V gene TRBV5-6 combines with J gene TRBJ1-5, with D possibly TRBD1 on 6 matching bases. The CDR3 runs to 14 residues. Germline CDR1 reads SGHDT; CDR2 reads YYEEEE. V was trimmed by 0 bases and J by 9 bases, leaving 13 bases between them.

This chain uses TRBV15 with TRBJ1-2, with D perhaps matching TRBD1 (5 bases). CDR3 length: 16 residues. Germline V gives CDR1 LNHNV, CDR2 YYDKDF (reference sequence). V lost 5 bases and J lost 4, with 20 bases in between. CDR3 region: CATSENGGGGPYGYTF. The CDR3 DNA follows: TGTGCCACCAGCGAGAACGGCGGGGGGGGACCCTATGGCTACACCTTC. Variable domain in full (rest from reference TRBV15 and TRBJ1-2): DAMVIQNPRYQVTQFGKPVTLSCSQTLNHNVMYWYQQKSSQAPKLLFHYYDKDFNNEADTPDNFQSRRPNTSFCFLDIRSPGLGDTAMYLCATSENGGGGPYGYTFGSGTRLTVV.

This chain links TRBV27 with TRBJ2-7, with 16 bases identical to TRBD2. With V trimmed by 4 bases and J by 2 bases, 2 bases remained unmatched. Germline CDR1 and CDR2: MNHEY and SMNVEV (reference sequence). The CDR3 consists of 16 residues. This chain's CDR3 is CASSSGTSGRAYEQYF. The DNA of the CDR3 is TGTGCCAGCAGTTCCGGGACTAGCGGGAGGGCCTACGAGCAGTACTTC.

The chain employs TRBV15 and TRBJ2-3; TRBD2 matches at 9 bases. The germline CDR1 and CDR2 sequences are LNHNV and YYDKDF (reference sequence). J lost 1 base, V lost 3 bases, and 5 bases had no gene match. There are 16 residues in the CDR3. CDR3 protein: CATSSEAGGRTDTQYF. CDR3 DNA sequence: TGTGCCACCAGCAGTGAAGCGGGGGGTCGCACAGATACGCAGTATTTT.

The CDR3, as DNA: TGTGCCAGCAGCGTAGTAGGGACTAGCGCCCACAATGAGCAGTTCTTC. Encoded protein: CASSVVGTSAHNEQFF. The gene calls are TRBV9 and TRBJ2-1, with 10 nucleotides matching TRBD2. CDR3 length equals 16 residues. With V trimmed by 0 bases and J by 5 bases, 5 bases remained unmatched. Germline CDR1 SGDLS, CDR2 YYNGEE.

The chain links TRBV11-3 to TRBJ1-1; no firm D call. Looked up from germline, CDR1 is SGHNT and CDR2 is YENEEA. Trimming took off 7 bases at V and 1 base at J, with 4 bases between the two ends. This CDR3 is 11 amino acids long. This chain's CDR3 is CASNANTEAFF. Written as DNA, the CDR3 is TGTGCCAGCAATGCGAACACTGAAGCTTTCTTT.

This chain joins TRBV5-5 and TRBJ1-2; 10 bases map to TRBD1. Germline assignment: CDR1 SGHKS and CDR2 YYEKEE (reference sequence). The ends lost 0 bases at V and 7 bases at J; junction bases unmatched: 3. CDR3 length equals 14 residues. Here the CDR3 DNA reads TGTGCCAGCAGCTTGGAGGGACAGGGGTCTGGCTACACCTTC. Its protein product is CASSLEGQGSGYTF.

This clone was counted a single time. The J gene is TRBJ1-1, the V gene TRBV19, with a tentative D call TRBD1 (6 bases). The CDR3 has 16 residues. V lost 3 bases to trimming and J lost 1 base, with 15 bases between them. Germline V lookup: CDR1 LNHDA, CDR2 SQIVND (reference sequence). The CDR3 protein is CASSILGVQGNTEAFF. Here the CDR3 DNA reads TGTGCCAGTAGTATTCTCGGGGTACAGGGGAACACTGAAGCTTTCTTT.

The J gene is TRBJ1-1, the V gene TRBV6-5, with no clear D. Germline CDR1 MNHEY, CDR2 SVGAGI. This CDR3 comprises 15 residues. The germline V and J ends were trimmed by 0 bases and 0 bases, with 8 bases remaining between them. Here the CDR3 DNA reads TGTGCCAGCAGTTACTCGACTTCTCTGAACACTGAAGCTTTCTTT. It encodes CASSYSTSLNTEAFF.

The chain employs TRBV4-3 and TRBJ2-3; D might be TRBD1 or TRBD2, each matching 6 bases. CDR3 size: 14 residues. Germline assignment: CDR1 LGHNA and CDR2 YSLEER. Trimming shortened V by 6 bases and J by 2 bases, and 12 bases separated the two germline ends. CDR3 bases: TGCGCCAGCAGTTCGGGGGCCTTCACAGATACGCAGTATTTT. It translates to CASSSGAFTDTQYF.

In its sample, this clone was seen once. V and J are TRBV9 and TRBJ1-3; D not resolved. The germline CDR1 and CDR2 sequences are SGDLS and YYNGEE. The CDR3 is made up of 13 amino acids. V gave up 2 bases and J gave up 3 bases, with 6 bases separating them. The CDR3 DNA sequence: TGTGCCAGCAGCGTCGGAGGTGGAAACACCATATATTTT. It translates to CASSVGGGNTIYF.

This clone has only one observation. The chain couples TRBV28 to TRBJ2-7, with 7 bases aligning to TRBD1. Germline lookup yields CDR1 MDHEN and CDR2 SYDVKM. The junction had 1 base not matched to a gene; V was cut back by 5 bases and J by 6 bases. The CDR3 consists of 11 residues. CDR3 in amino acids: CASSHRGEQYF. The CDR3 coding sequence is TGTGCCAGCAGTCACAGGGGCGAGCAGTACTTC.

The V gene is TRBV19, the J gene TRBJ2-1; 8 nucleotides align to TRBD2. The CDR3 loop spans 17 amino acids. V shed 0 bases, J shed 2 bases, and the junction held 6 bases outside the gene matches. Germline lookup yields CDR1 LNHDA and CDR2 SQIVND (reference sequence). In nucleotides, the CDR3 is TGTGCCAGTAGTATAGACGTTAGCGGGACTACCTACAATGAGCAGTTCTTC. It is translated as CASSIDVSGTTYNEQFF.

The count of this clone is one. The J gene is TRBJ2-7, the V gene TRBV6-1, with 12 nucleotides matching TRBD2. CDR1 MNHNS and CDR2 SASEGT come from the germline V gene. V lost 1 base and J lost 2; bases outside the gene matches: 6. The length of the CDR3 is 17 residues. The CDR3 region is CASSEVRTSGTTYEQYF. CDR3 in DNA: TGTGCCAGCAGTGAAGTCAGGACTAGCGGGACCACCTACGAGCAGTACTTC.

V gene TRBV19 combines with J gene TRBJ2-4; no firm D call. Germline V gives CDR1 LNHDA, CDR2 SQIVND (reference sequence). V was clipped by 3 bases and J by 2 bases, with 11 bases between them. The CDR3 contains 15 residues. DNA for the CDR3: TGTGCCAGTAGTATCAACTGGGAATCCAAAAACATTCAGTACTTC. Its protein is CASSINWESKNIQYF.

The V call is TRBV2, the J call TRBJ1-4; D gene unclear. The CDR3 runs 13 residues. Germline-derived CDR1 and CDR2 are SNHLY and FYNNEI. The V and J ends lost 6 bases and 7 bases respectively, with 12 bases between them. CDR3 sequence: CASRGIGSEKLFF. The CDR3 region has the DNA TGTGCCAGCAGGGGGATTGGGTCTGAAAAACTGTTTTTT.

The gene calls are TRBV30 and TRBJ2-7; D remains unclear. Trimming stripped 4 bases from V and 6 bases from J, with 10 bases between. This CDR3 has 11 amino acids. CDR1 GTSNPN and CDR2 SVGIG come from the germline V gene (reference sequence). The CDR3 bases are TGTGCCTGGACCCTAGGAGCCGAGCAGTACTTC. It translates to CAWTLGAEQYF.

The rearrangement links TRBV7-3 to TRBJ2-1, with no clear D. The V end was cut by 3 bases, the J end by 1 base, with 16 bases between. The CDR3 is 17 amino acids. Per germline, CDR1 SGHTA and CDR2 FQGTGA. This CDR3 is CASSFRLSHASYNEQFF. The CDR3 nucleotides are TGTGCCAGCAGCTTCCGATTGTCCCATGCATCCTACAATGAGCAGTTCTTC.

This clone occurred once. The V call is TRBV27, the J call TRBJ1-4, with 7 bases identical to TRBD1. V lost 5 bases to trimming and J lost 7 bases; unmatched junction nucleotides: 10. There are 15 residues in the CDR3. From germline, CDR1 is MNHEY and CDR2 SMNVEV (reference sequence). As DNA, the CDR3 is TGTGCCAGCAGTAAACACAGGGGAATTGGTGAAAAACTGTTTTTT. It codes for CASSKHRGIGEKLFF.

The gene calls are TRBV13 and TRBJ2-1, with D perhaps being TRBD1 or TRBD2 (5 bases each). Germline V gene sequence: CDR1 PRHDT, CDR2 FYEKMQ (reference sequence). Trimming removed 5 bases from V and 7 bases from J, with 9 bases in between. The CDR3 has 12 amino acids. DNA of the CDR3: TGTGCCAGCAGCCAGTGGGGGAATGAGCAGTTCTTC. Translated: CASSQWGNEQFF.

The V gene is TRBV2, the J gene TRBJ2-1, with 7 bases matching TRBD2. The CDR3 totals 15 residues. With 7 bases clipped from V and 3 bases from J, the junction kept 9 bases outside the gene matches. Germline CDR1 and CDR2: SNHLY and FYNNEI. CDR3 DNA sequence: TGTGCCAGCATGGCTAGCGGAGGAGGCTACAATGAGCAGTTCTTC. Its translation is CASMASGGGYNEQFF.

The chain couples TRBV28 to TRBJ1-5; D perhaps matches TRBD1 (6 bases). Looked up from germline, CDR1 is MDHEN and CDR2 is SYDVKM. This CDR3 is built from 17 residues. Between the trimmed V and J ends, which lost 4 bases and 1 base, there was a span of 17 bases. This CDR3 reads CASSSTNRVRSNQPQHF. CDR3 sequence (DNA): TGTGCCAGCAGTTCAACTAACAGGGTAAGGAGCAATCAGCCCCAGCATTTT.

For this clone: Other DNA sequences of this sample code for an identical CDR3. V is TRBV21-1 and J is TRBJ1-5; TRBD1 was called by the table and not checked on the DNA. TRBV21-1 is a pseudogene locus. The CDR3 sequence is 16 residues long. The CDR3 reads CASSIGQSQSNQPQHF. The CDR3 DNA is TGTGCCAGCAGCATAGGACAGTCCCAGTCCAATCAGCCACAGCATTTT.

CDR3 DNA sequence: TGTGCCAGCAGCACGGGACTAGCGGGAGGGTCCTACGAGCAGTACTTC. It codes for CASSTGLAGGSYEQYF. The chain links TRBV2 to TRBJ2-7; 16 nucleotides align to TRBD2. V shed 6 bases, J shed 1 base, and the junction held 3 bases outside the gene matches. The germline CDR1 and CDR2 sequences are SNHLY and FYNNEI. CDR3 length: 16 residues.

This chain links TRBV18 with TRBJ2-2, with 12 bases aligning to TRBD1. Unmatched junction bases numbered 4, after V lost 6 bases and J lost 5 bases. CDR3 size: 15 residues. The germline gives CDR1 KGHSH, CDR2 LQKENI. The CDR3 DNA reads TGTGCCAGCTCCAGGGACAGGGGGCAAACCGGGGAGCTGTTTTTT. Amino acids: CASSRDRGQTGELFF.

The count of this clone is one. CDR3 nucleotide sequence: TGTGCCAGTACAGGGACTTGGGGGAGCAATCAGCCCCAGCATTTT. Amino acid sequence: CASTGTWGSNQPQHF. The chain carries TRBV19 and TRBJ1-5; perhaps TRBD1 as D (5 bases). This CDR3 region has 15 residues. Germline V lookup: CDR1 LNHDA, CDR2 SQIVND (reference sequence). V gave up 7 bases and J gave up 1 base, with 14 bases separating them.

The J gene is TRBJ1-1, the V gene TRBV7-6; the D gene is possibly TRBD1 (5 bases). The germline V and J ends were trimmed by 1 base and 8 bases, with 8 bases remaining between them. Germline-derived CDR1 and CDR2 are SGHVS and FNYEAQ. This CDR3 spans 12 amino acids. The CDR3 coding sequence is TGTGCCAGCAGCTTAGTTAACAGGGAAGCTTTCTTT. Translating it yields CASSLVNREAFF.

The sample holds a few counts of this clone. The chain couples TRBV27 to TRBJ2-7; perhaps TRBD1 as D (5 bases). Trimming pared 2 bases from V and 3 bases from J, leaving 11 bases between. Germline CDR1 MNHEY, CDR2 SMNVEV (reference sequence). This CDR3 contains 14 residues. As DNA, the CDR3 is TGTGCCAGCAGTTTACAGGGCCCGCGCTACGAGCAGTACTTC. This translates into CASSLQGPRYEQYF.